This T cell receptor beta chain was found in a study of metastatic and nonmetastatic thyroid tumors. Whole-study context: Repertoire comparisons spanned blood and tumor or nodule tissue from malignant and benign thyroid patients. The study's findings and limits: When malignant thyroid tumors were compared with benign nodules, TCR beta diversity was reportedly significantly higher in the malignant tumors. This held in both blood and tumor samples.

In the authors' workflow: What underpinned the distant-metastasis classifier for papillary thyroid cancer was the set of CDR3 differences across clinicopathological groups. TCRdb reprocessed the PCR reads via MiXCR. The V and J calls and clone size come from TCRdb's table, not from the authors' own analysis. The data contain around 35,000 clones, around 15% of them singletons. This clone was found many times. Its antigen is unidentified. With a much larger clone just one base away, this may be a read error. This sample also contains other DNA sequences that code for the same CDR3. Nobody among the patients had been given any treatment before thyroid surgery. The germline CDR1 and CDR2 sequences are MNHNS and SASEGT. The CDR3 sequence is 12 residues long. Deletions cut 2 bases from V and 5 bases from J, with 7 bases between.

This TCR was sampled from a female donor with papillary thyroid cancer or a benign thyroid nodule (not recorded which). Some clones in this sample may be carry-over from other donors' samples. What was sequenced was blood. V gene TRBV6-1 combines with J gene TRBJ2-7; no firm D call. The CDR3 protein is CASSEHTNEQYF. Written as DNA, the CDR3 is TGTGCCAGCAGTGAACACACTAACGAGCAGTACTTC.